The 15 T cell receptor beta chains below come from one sample, sequenced in a study of blood T cell repertoires in COVID-19. Profiled with immunoSEQ multiplex PCR; TCRdb holds only in-frame clones, not every one. Counted here are roughly 200,000 clones, about nine tenths occurring once; the ten biggest clones make up about 6%. The material sequenced was peripheral blood. These receptors were obtained from a man at least 80 years old with acute or convalescent COVID-19.

This clone was detected once. V gene TRBV28 combines with J gene TRBJ2-7, with TRBD2 identical over 8 bases. The V segment lost 5 bases and the J segment 3 bases; nucleotides outside the gene matches: 9. CDR1 is MDHEN and CDR2 is SYDVKM in the germline V gene. The CDR3 extends over 15 amino acids. CDR3 amino acids: CASSTGGGAHYEQYF. CDR3 DNA sequence: TGTGCCAGCAGTACGGGAGGGGGGGCCCACTACGAGCAGTACTTC.

The chain combines TRBV29-1 with TRBJ2-1, with a weak D call TRBD1 (5 bases). Germline lookup yields CDR1 SQVTM and CDR2 ANQGSEA. Trimming removed 2 bases from V and 7 bases from J, with 6 bases in between. The CDR3 length is 11 residues. The CDR3 DNA follows: TGCAGCGTTGAAACAGGTAATGAGCAGTTCTTC. Translated: CSVETGNEQFF.

This clone has a handful of counts. The chain uses TRBV27 and TRBJ1-4; TRBD1 matches 10 bases. The CDR3 runs to 16 residues. Trimming cost V 3 bases and J 5 bases; bases outside gene matches: 6. CDR1 MNHEY and CDR2 SMNVEV come from the germline V gene (reference sequence). CDR3 coding DNA: TGTGCCAGCAGTTTTAGCCGGACAGGGGGAAATGAAAAACTGTTTTTT. It codes for CASSFSRTGGNEKLFF.

The genes are TRBV14 and TRBJ2-3; TRBD2 aligns across 13 bases. V shed 0 bases and J 2 bases; nucleotides not matched to a gene: 5. Germline values: CDR1 SGHDN, CDR2 FVKESK. The CDR3 is 18 residues long. The CDR3, as DNA: TGTGCCAGCAGCCAAGATCGGACTAGCGGGAGTTCCACAGATACGCAGTATTTT. It specifies CASSQDRTSGSSTDTQYF.

The genes are TRBV3-1 (or the pseudogene TRBV3-2) and TRBJ1-6; D may be TRBD1 (6 bases). V lost 2 bases, J lost 5 bases, and 22 bases lay in between. CDR1 is LGHDT, CDR2 YNNKEL, per germline (reference sequence). The CDR3 runs 19 residues. The CDR3 region has the DNA TGTGCCAGCAGCCAATCGCGCCCAGACGGACAGAGAGATAATTCACCCCTCCACTTT. It yields the protein CASSQSRPDGQRDNSPLHF.

This rearrangement joins TRBV2 to TRBJ2-3; 7 positions match TRBD2. Germline-derived CDR1 and CDR2 are SNHLY and FYNNEI. Unmatched junction bases numbered 7, after V lost 1 base and J lost 6 bases. The CDR3 is made up of 15 amino acids. The CDR3 is CASSEGGLVTDTQYF. In DNA, the CDR3 is TGTGCCAGCAGTGAAGGCGGACTAGTTACTGATACGCAGTATTTT.

The V and J genes are TRBV6-6 and TRBJ2-2; D is unresolved. Germline V gene data show CDR1 as MNHNY and CDR2 as SVGAGI (reference sequence). Trimming stripped 7 bases from V and 4 bases from J, with 4 bases between. The CDR3 length is 11 residues. CDR3 in DNA: TGTGCCAGCAAGAGCACCGGGGAGCTGTTTTTT. This encodes CASKSTGELFF.

V gene TRBV7-2 combines with J gene TRBJ1-2; 10 bases match TRBD1. The CDR3 is 14 amino acids. J gave up 5 bases and V 1 base, and 1 base lay outside the gene matches. Germline CDR1 and CDR2: SGHTA and FQGNSA. The CDR3 DNA follows: TGTGCCAGCAGCTTAGGGACAGGGGGGTATGGCTACACCTTC. Its translation is CASSLGTGGYGYTF.

The chain couples TRBV6-4 to TRBJ1-4, with D perhaps matching TRBD1 (6 bases). Per the germline V gene, CDR1 is MRHNA and CDR2 is SNTAGT. V shed 4 bases and J shed 8 bases, with 17 bases lying between them. The CDR3 is 15 amino acids. CDR3 region: CASSAKVGAGEKLFF. The CDR3 nucleotides read TGTGCCAGCAGTGCGAAGGTGGGGGCAGGGGAAAAACTGTTTTTT.

The V call is TRBV4-2, the J call TRBJ2-7, with 9 positions matching TRBD2. Germline assignment: CDR1 LGHNA and CDR2 YNFKEQ. J gave up 6 bases and V 0 bases, and 6 bases lay outside the gene matches. This CDR3 region has 15 residues. The CDR3 coding sequence is TGTGCCAGCAGCCAAGAGCAGCTAGCGGGAAGCGAGCAGTACTTC. This encodes CASSQEQLAGSEQYF.

As DNA, the CDR3 is TGTGCCAGCTCACCATCTGGCGGGAGGGCCGAGAAGACCCAGTACTTC. Amino acid sequence: CASSPSGGRAEKTQYF. The chain combines TRBV18 with TRBJ2-5; 9 nucleotides line up with TRBD2. Germline V gene sequence: CDR1 KGHSH, CDR2 LQKENI. Trimming took 2 bases from V and 6 from J; bases not matched to a gene: 10. The CDR3 runs 16 residues. Complete variable domain (other parts from reference TRBV18 and TRBJ2-5): NAGVMQNPRHLVRRRGQEARLRCSPMKGHSHVYWYRQLPEEGLKFMVYLQKENIIDESGMPKERFSAEFPKEGPSILRIQQVVRGDSAAYFCASSPSGGRAEKTQYFGPGTRLLVL.

This clone showed up just a few times. The V call is TRBV27, the J call TRBJ2-1; D might be TRBD2 (6 bases). The germline gives CDR1 MNHEY, CDR2 SMNVEV (reference sequence). The V and J ends lost 6 bases and 4 bases respectively, with 16 bases between them. The CDR3 runs 15 residues. The CDR3 DNA follows: TGTGCCAGCAGCCGGGTGGTAGCGGAGTACAATGAGCAGTTCTTC. It codes for CASSRVVAEYNEQFF.

V and J are TRBV12-3 or TRBV12-4 and TRBJ2-3; the D is unclear. The CDR3 has 13 residues. V was cut by 6 bases and J by 1 base, with 8 bases left in between. This CDR3 reads CASRLLGTDTQYF. Written as DNA, the CDR3 is TGTGCCAGCAGGCTTCTAGGCACAGATACGCAGTATTTT.

The J gene is TRBJ2-3, the V gene TRBV7-3, with 9 bases matching TRBD2. J gave up 2 bases and V 1 base, and 7 bases lay outside the gene matches. This CDR3 spans 17 amino acids. The germline gives CDR1 SGHTA, CDR2 FQGTGA. This CDR3 reads CASSLIPTSGFTDTQYF. Written as DNA, the CDR3 is TGTGCCAGCAGCTTAATTCCGACTAGCGGATTCACAGATACGCAGTATTTT.

This chain connects TRBV24-1 to TRBJ2-1; 7 positions agree with TRBD2. J lost 7 bases, V lost 4 bases, and 3 bases had no gene match. Germline values: CDR1 KGHDR, CDR2 SFDVKD. The CDR3 runs to 13 residues. DNA for the CDR3: TGTGCCACCAGTGAACGACTAGCTAATGAGCAGTTCTTC. Translating gives CATSERLANEQFF.